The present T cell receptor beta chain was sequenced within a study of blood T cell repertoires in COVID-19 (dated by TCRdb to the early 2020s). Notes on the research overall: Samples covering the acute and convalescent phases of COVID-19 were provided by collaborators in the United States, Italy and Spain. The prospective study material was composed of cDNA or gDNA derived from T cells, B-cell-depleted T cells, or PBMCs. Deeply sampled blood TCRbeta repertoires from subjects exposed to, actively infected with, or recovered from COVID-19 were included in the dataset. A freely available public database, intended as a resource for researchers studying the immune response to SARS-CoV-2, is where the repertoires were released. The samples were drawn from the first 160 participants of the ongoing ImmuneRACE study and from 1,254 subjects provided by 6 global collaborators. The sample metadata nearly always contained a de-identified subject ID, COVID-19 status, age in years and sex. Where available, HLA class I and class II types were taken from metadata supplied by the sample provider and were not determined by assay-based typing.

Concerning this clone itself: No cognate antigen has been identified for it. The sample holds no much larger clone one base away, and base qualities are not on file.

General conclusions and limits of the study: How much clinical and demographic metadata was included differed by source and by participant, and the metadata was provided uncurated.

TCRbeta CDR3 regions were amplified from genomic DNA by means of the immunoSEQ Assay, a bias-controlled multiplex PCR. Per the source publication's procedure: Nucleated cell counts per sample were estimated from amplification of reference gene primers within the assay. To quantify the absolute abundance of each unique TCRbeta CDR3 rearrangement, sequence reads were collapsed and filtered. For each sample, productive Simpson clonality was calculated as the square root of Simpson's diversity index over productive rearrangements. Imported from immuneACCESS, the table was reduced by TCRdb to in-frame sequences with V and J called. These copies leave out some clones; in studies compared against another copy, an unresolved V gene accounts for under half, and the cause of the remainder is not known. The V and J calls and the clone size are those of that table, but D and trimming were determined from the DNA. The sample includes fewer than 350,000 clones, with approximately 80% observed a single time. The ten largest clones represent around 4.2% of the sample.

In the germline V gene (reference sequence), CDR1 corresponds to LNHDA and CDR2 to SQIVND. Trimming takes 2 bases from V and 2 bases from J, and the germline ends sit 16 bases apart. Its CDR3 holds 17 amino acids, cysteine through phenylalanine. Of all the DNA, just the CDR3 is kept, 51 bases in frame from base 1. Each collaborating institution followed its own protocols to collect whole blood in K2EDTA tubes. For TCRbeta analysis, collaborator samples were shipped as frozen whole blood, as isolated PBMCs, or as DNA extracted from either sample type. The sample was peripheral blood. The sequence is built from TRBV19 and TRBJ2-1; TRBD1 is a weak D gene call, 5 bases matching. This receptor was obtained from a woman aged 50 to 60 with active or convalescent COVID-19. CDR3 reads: CASSISWTDSPYNEQFF. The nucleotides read TGTGCCAGTAGTATATCTTGGACCGACAGTCCCTACAATGAGCAGTTCTTC.